Detailed here is one T cell receptor beta chain. Its antigen remains unidentified. The data were taken from a study of shared clonotypes between healthy human individuals. Study conclusions and caveats: Non-shared clonotypes had lower generation probabilities than those shared by all four donors. Depth was large, yet rarefaction showed that sorted-subset sequencing was incomplete.

Only Caucasian adults living in Nashville, Tennessee served as donors. 200 to 250 ng DNA, approximately 30,000 T cell genomes, went into each sorted-subset replicate PCR. The table came from immunoSEQ multiplex PCR; TCRdb's copy has only in-frame clones and leaves some out. The sample gives 2.3 million or so clones, just over 90% of which show up once; under 0.45% is in the top ten. The material sequenced was naive CD4+ T cells from PBMCs. Regarding subset: CD45RA+ positively selected. The sequence derives from a man younger than 30 in good health. Some clones in this sample may be carry-over from other donors' samples.

This CDR3 reads CASSYLGSGDEQYF. The DNA for the CDR3 is TGCGCCAGCAGCTATTTAGGTTCGGGCGACGAGCAGTACTTC. The rearrangement uses TRBV5-1 and TRBJ2-7; D is uncertain. There are 14 residues in the CDR3. CDR1 is SGHRS and CDR2 is YFSETQ in the germline V gene. V dropped 3 bases and J dropped 5 bases, with 15 bases sitting between them.